Described below is a single T cell receptor (beta chain) sequence and its context. No antigen is known for it. One base away there is no much larger clone; base qualities are not given. The cohort was made up of about 610 healthy bone marrow donors. At the time of sampling, every cohort member was nominally healthy, though immune exposures that went unrecorded were likely present. The donor was CMV seropositive and belonged to the group of 250 to 300 seropositive cohort members. A peripheral blood sample was collected from each donor, and TCR beta sequencing was performed on peripheral blood mononuclear cells. The Qiagen DNeasy Blood Extraction Kit was used to extract genomic DNA from the blood cell samples. The data originate from a study of cytomegalovirus exposure and HLA in healthy donors listed by TCRdb under 2017. Study-wide context: According to an earlier analysis of 587 of the donors, 150 million to 200 million T cells yielded roughly 100 million unique TCR beta sequences and about 300 Gb of sequence data. An early release that covered roughly 600 HLA-typed donors contained around 300 gigabases of sequencing data and tens of millions of unique TCR sequences. Genome-wide SNP genotypes for about 65% of the roughly 670 donors were used in a later genetic analysis, which treated that subset as a discovery cohort. Donor age, sex, ethnicity and CMV serostatus were collected together with the repertoire data. A handful of DR-DQ haplotypes were handled as single units for association and clustering because linkage in the cohort was strong. Among the roughly 430 genotyped donors, approximately 82% belonged to the genetic ancestry cluster associated with self-reported Caucasian donors. The study aimed to test whether cataloging public T cell receptors could reveal signatures of past pathogen exposure. The T cell repertoires of under 700 subjects were profiled by immunosequencing and related to cytomegalovirus serostatus. Every discovery cohort repertoire had been produced on one sequencing platform. The study combined high-throughput TCR immunosequencing, statistical association of individual TCRs with disease status, and machine learning to predict cytomegalovirus infection status. A separate validation cohort of 100 to 150 different subjects was used in addition to the roughly 620-subject first cohort. In a later analysis, previously published TCR beta repertoires from 550 to 750 donors were re-analyzed and high-resolution HLA genotyping was added so that TCR occurrence patterns could be studied. Class I and class II HLA loci were covered by the typing at four-digit resolution. Across about 380 genotyped donors of the cohort, an average of approximately 240,000 unique TCR beta nucleotide sequences per donor were sequenced, and roughly a sixth of those sequences were non-productive. Rather than drawing on any new phenotypic data, the later analysis identified candidate immune exposures from TCR beta sequences and the way those sequences occurred across donors. In an earlier analysis of more than 550 of the donors, high-throughput TCR beta sequencing was used to judge whether each TCR beta V gene segment behaved as functional or pseudogenic. Typing coverage differed by locus: A, B, C, DRB1 and DQB1 were typed in roughly 629-630 donors, DQA1 in 500 to 550, DPA1 in around 610, and DPB1 in around 490.

Findings and caveats that apply to the study as a whole: In a later analysis, the rate of TCR association differed among HLA loci, with DRB1 alleles having the most associated TCRs and HLA-C alleles having the fewest. Presence/absence analyses assumed roughly uniform sequencing depth across donors, an assumption that may not hold. The authors suggested that the approach could potentially be generalized to other disease states and immunological phenotypes. Some IMGT-functional V segments, including TRBV6-2 and TRBV6-3, could not be told apart with the 87-base-pair reads, so those segments were excluded. The study gave a list of under 200 TCR beta chains associated with cytomegalovirus. Compared with the 666-donor mean, donors in an Asian-associated ancestry cluster had fewer N-insertions in productive TCRs, according to a later genetic analysis. Cytomegalovirus status was reported to be diagnosed by the classifier with high specificity and sensitivity in both the original and validation cohorts. Linkage disequilibrium might explain the correlated functional status among segregating V segments, but an unknown experimental factor could not be ruled out. This cohort had only TCR beta chains sequenced, and the lack of alpha or paired-chain data limited which features could be detected. A further reported finding was that TCR beta sequences accurately predicted the HLA-A and HLA-B alleles for most subjects in the first cohort. Specific HLA alleles were associated with 15,000 to 20,000 TCR beta sequences at a false discovery rate of 0.05 in a later analysis. In a later analysis, HLA-associated TCR beta chains showed more clonal expansion and lower generation probabilities than non-associated chains that were equally common. In a later genetic analysis, a missense DCLRE1C variant was associated with V-gene and J-gene trimming of TCR beta chains, and the association was replicated in an independent cohort. CMV serostatus was the only immune exposure information available for the cohort. Several of the top co-occurrence clusters appeared to be linked to parvovirus B19, influenza, CMV and Epstein-Barr virus, according to a later analysis. Most TCR sequences were observed very rarely across donors, whereas some public TCRs were present in many individuals. Most CMV-associated TCR beta chains appeared to be HLA-restricted in a later analysis, and the HLA associations seemed to be driven largely by CMV exposure. HLA typing was unavailable for some donors at each locus, so association tests used only the typed subset. In vitro tests confirmed that three of the cytomegalovirus-associated TCR beta chains recognize cytomegalovirus antigens. Assigning TCR associations to individual alleles was difficult when HLA alleles, especially DR and DQ, strongly co-occurred. Some 16 rarely observed V segments, including chromosome 9 orphons, were excluded from the earlier analysis of some 590 of the donors because counts were too low. Broadly in line with IMGT annotations, most TCR beta V segments showed up in productive rearrangements about 90% or about 30% of the time in an earlier analysis of several hundred of the donors. A cluster of highly shared sequence variants was judged likely to represent a technical artifact of the sequencing pipeline.

The method was the immunoSEQ multiplex PCR assay. For the multiplex PCR, a mixture combining 60 forward primers for TCR Vbeta segments and 13 reverse primers for TCR Jbeta segments was used. A multiplex PCR assay on genomic DNA amplified the CDR3 region of rearranged TCR beta genes. The amplified TCR beta libraries were sequenced on the Illumina HiSeq System as 87-base-pair reads. Turning to the authors' computational methods: Across the roughly 670 repertoires, a later analysis counted 80 million or so unique TCR beta chains, around 10 million of which were shared by at least two donors. A nearest-neighbor algorithm error-corrected the raw reads and collapsed the reads into unique sequences, merging closely related sequences to remove PCR and sequencing errors. V, D and J gene segments were assigned by aligning CDR3 sequences to IMGT reference sequences. For a sequence to be retained, a match of at least six nucleotides was required to both a V gene segment and a J gene segment. A rearrangement counted as productive if the CDR3 had no stop codons and remained in frame with V and J, and every other rearrangement counted as non-productive. CDR3 was defined by IMGT convention, running from the second conserved V-encoded cysteine to the conserved J-encoded phenylalanine. In an earlier analysis of just under 600 of the donors, sequences lacking an unambiguous match to a single V gene segment were excluded. In an earlier analysis of 587 of the donors, V segments were called functional above 56.7% productive rearrangements and were called segregating when the between-donor standard deviation exceeded 5%. A statistical classification framework was developed to diagnose cytomegalovirus status using the catalog of TCR beta chain sequences. In a later analysis, TCR nucleotide sequences were compared against IMGT/GENE-DB human TR gene sequences so that V and J genes could be assigned. The TCRdist pipeline was used in a later analysis to assign CDR3 sequences and most-parsimonious VDJ recombination scenarios. A later analysis defined each TCR beta chain by its CDR3 amino acid sequence plus V-gene family, and excluded reads lacking a unique V-gene family. As a way to deal with suspected cross-contamination and a sequencing artifact, a later analysis dropped under 600 nucleotide sequences that were highly shared and had low generation probability. A later analysis calculated a clonal expansion index for each public chain from normalized within-repertoire ranks of inferred template counts. A later analysis computed generation probabilities with a VDJ recombination model fitted to out-of-frame rearrangements, and checked the results against IGoR. Hypergeometric tests were used in a later analysis to score TCR-TCR, TCR-HLA and TCR-CMV co-occurrence, with a repertoire-size bias correction applied to the TCR pairs. In a later analysis, false discovery rates were estimated by permuting HLA or CMV assignments 20 times. In a later analysis, co-occurring TCRs were grouped using DBSCAN, with TCRdist sequence similarity added in when clustering inside HLA-allele-positive subsets. For co-occurrence clustering, repertoires with fewer than 30,000 or more than 120,000 public chains were excluded, along with roughly five repertoires with anomalous nucleotide sharing. TCRdb obtained this table from immuneACCESS and retained in-frame rearrangements with V and J assigned. These tables miss some clones; where compared with another copy, unresolved V genes account for less than half of the shortfall, and the remainder is unexplained. Clone size and V and J calls were adopted from that table, with D and trimming inferred from the DNA. The sample has under 200,000 clones on record, 60% to 85% of them singletons. The ten most abundant clones make up around 3.2% of the sample.

V loses 2 bases at its end and J loses 4 bases; junction bases beyond the gene matches: 3. The CDR3 starts with the cysteine, ends with the phenylalanine, and has 14 residues. The retained sequence is limited to the CDR3, 42 bases, with the frame set at the first base. The germline V gene yields SGHNT for CDR1 and YENEEA for CDR2. The receptor chain draws on TRBV11-3 and TRBJ2-3, and 7 junctional nucleotides match TRBD1. Material for sequencing was PBMCs. The receptor comes from a woman in her fifties or sixties in good health and CMV-seropositive. The CDR3 reads CASSLTGVPDTQYF. The nucleotide sequence is given as TGTGCCAGCAGCTTAACAGGGGTCCCAGATACGCAGTATTTT.